The 13 T cell receptor beta chains reported below all come from one sample, sequenced in a study of long-term antiretroviral therapy in people with HIV. immunoSEQ v3.0 was run at survey level. Data came from immunoSEQ multiplex PCR; TCRdb stores just in-frame clones and leaves some out. The repertoire includes tens of thousands of clones, less than 90% of them detected once, and under 6.5% sits in the top ten. The specimen was unsorted PBMCs, collected 1 year after starting antiretroviral therapy. Receptors were obtained from a man in his late teens or twenties with HIV.

The V gene is TRBV10-3, the J gene TRBJ1-2; 10 nucleotides match TRBD1. This CDR3 region has 14 residues. V lost 7 bases, J lost 4 bases, and 6 bases stayed unmatched. Germline assignment: CDR1 ENHRY and CDR2 SYGVKD. The CDR3 region has the DNA TGTGCCATCACTGGGACAGGGGATAGCTATGGCTACACCTTC. Translation: CAITGTGDSYGYTF.

Only a few counts were recorded for this clone. The chain carries TRBV11-2 and TRBJ2-7; either TRBD1 or TRBD2 may supply D (5 bases each). V was cut by 9 bases and J by 6 bases, with 15 bases left in between. Per germline, CDR1 SGHAT and CDR2 FQNNGV. This CDR3 region has 12 residues. The CDR3 region has the DNA TGTGCCAGTTGGGGCGTGGGGGTCGAGCAGTACTTC. Translation gives CASWGVGVEQYF.

The chain joins TRBV6-6 to TRBJ1-2; TRBD1 matches at 7 bases. The CDR3 runs 15 residues. The V gene's germline CDR1 is MNHNY and CDR2 SVGAGI (reference sequence). Trimming took 4 bases from V and 4 from J; bases not matched to a gene: 9. For the CDR3, the DNA is TGTGCCAGCAGTTTGGGGCAGGGGGAGGCCTATGGCTACACCTTC. Protein sequence: CASSLGQGEAYGYTF.

This rearrangement joins TRBV9 to TRBJ2-5; D is possibly TRBD2 (6 bases). From germline, CDR1 is SGDLS and CDR2 YYNGEE. Trimming removed 0 bases from V and 1 base from J, with 16 bases in between. CDR3 size: 17 residues. CDR3 amino acids: CASSVGRTGELQETQYF. In nucleotides, the CDR3 is TGTGCCAGCAGCGTAGGAAGGACGGGGGAGCTCCAAGAGACCCAGTACTTC. Full variable domain (rest looked up from reference TRBV9 and TRBJ2-5): DSGVTQTPKHLITATGQRVTLRCSPRSGDLSVYWYQQSLDQGLQFLIQYYNGEERAKGNILERFSAQQFPDLHSELNLSSLELGDSALYFCASSVGRTGELQETQYFGPGTRLLVL.

The chain employs TRBV6-5 and TRBJ2-7; TRBD1 aligns across 8 bases. Germline assignment: CDR1 MNHEY and CDR2 SVGAGI. Unmatched junction bases numbered 11, after V lost 7 bases and J lost 3 bases. This CDR3 region has 15 residues. DNA for the CDR3: TGTGCCAGCACCCCAGGAACAGGGGGAGGCTACGAGCAGTACTTC. As protein: CASTPGTGGGYEQYF.

This chain uses TRBV18 with TRBJ2-7; D ambiguous. CDR3 length equals 13 residues. V was clipped by 3 bases and J by 2 bases, with 8 bases between them. Germline V gene lookup returns CDR1 KGHSH and CDR2 LQKENI. DNA for the CDR3: TGTGCCAGCTCACCGGCGGTAACCTACGAGCAGTACTTC. As protein: CASSPAVTYEQYF.

The J gene is TRBJ2-5, the V gene TRBV29-1; perhaps TRBD2 as D (7 bases). Trimming pared 4 bases from V and 5 bases from J, leaving 14 bases between. Per the germline V gene, CDR1 is SQVTM and CDR2 is ANQGSEA. This CDR3 is built from 13 residues. DNA for the CDR3: TGCAGCGTTGGCGGGGGCTACGGGGAGACCCAGTACTTC. This translates into CSVGGGYGETQYF.

The gene calls are TRBV6-5 and TRBJ1-2; a weak D match, TRBD1 (6 bases). This CDR3 comprises 13 residues. V was pared by 8 bases and J by 2 bases, with 12 bases between. Per the germline V gene, CDR1 is MNHEY and CDR2 is SVGAGI. The CDR3 region has the DNA TGTGCCAGCGGCGGAACAGGGAACTATGGCTACACCTTC. Amino acid sequence: CASGGTGNYGYTF.

The chain uses TRBV27 and TRBJ2-7; D is possibly TRBD1 (5 bases). V dropped 2 bases and J dropped 0 bases, with 11 bases sitting between them. The CDR3 extends over 15 amino acids. Germline V gene data show CDR1 as MNHEY and CDR2 as SMNVEV (reference sequence). The CDR3 region is CASSLRGGGSYEQYF. The CDR3 coding sequence is TGTGCCAGCAGTTTAAGGGGCGGCGGCTCCTACGAGCAGTACTTC.

This chain uses TRBV5-8 with TRBJ1-2; 10 bases line up with TRBD1. Germline V gene sequence: CDR1 SGHTS, CDR2 YDEGEE. V gave up 2 bases and J gave up 0 bases; unmatched junction bases: 7. The CDR3 sequence is 17 residues long. DNA of the CDR3: TGTGCCAGCAGCTTCAGGGGACAGGGGTCTTCTAACTATGGCTACACCTTC. Its protein is CASSFRGQGSSNYGYTF.

The chain couples TRBV11-2 to TRBJ2-7; weak D call: TRBD1 (6 bases). This CDR3 is 15 amino acids long. Germline CDR1 is SGHAT and CDR2 is FQNNGV. V was pared by 2 bases and J by 0 bases, with 11 bases between. The DNA for the CDR3 is TGTGCCAGCAGCTTATATGGGACACGCTCCTACGAGCAGTACTTC. Amino acids: CASSLYGTRSYEQYF.

The chain employs TRBV28 and TRBJ2-7, with TRBD1 identical over 9 bases. The CDR3 sequence is 12 residues long. J gave up 1 base and V 8 bases, and 0 bases lay outside the gene matches. Germline lookup yields CDR1 MDHEN and CDR2 SYDVKM. The CDR3 DNA is TGTGCCAGCGGGACAGGGTCCTACGAGCAGTACTTC. This gives the protein CASGTGSYEQYF.

This clone appeared once. The V call is TRBV7-9, the J call TRBJ2-3; 7 bases agree with TRBD1. The CDR3 contains 16 residues. The germline CDR1 and CDR2 sequences are SEHNR and FQNEAQ (reference sequence). Trimming removed 3 bases from V and 4 bases from J; junction bases left unmatched: 10. CDR3 region: CASSFLLRTGADTQYF. CDR3 in DNA: TGTGCCAGCAGCTTTCTTTTGCGGACAGGCGCAGATACGCAGTATTTT.